Following are 27 T cell receptor beta chains from one sample sequenced in a study of blood T cell repertoires in COVID-19. Generated by immunoSEQ multiplex PCR, the TCRdb table keeps only in-frame clones and is missing some. Here the sample spans approximately 130,000 clones, about four fifths being singletons. Sequenced sample: PBMCs or T cells enriched from blood (not recorded which). The source is a man between 25 and 39 years old who had recovered from COVID-19.

V and J are TRBV12-5 and TRBJ2-2, with D maybe TRBD1 (6 bases). V lost 2 bases, J lost 7 bases, and 17 bases lay in between. The germline gives CDR1 LGHNT, CDR2 FRNRAP. The CDR3 totals 16 residues. CDR3 residues: CASGLIPGQSGGELFF. In DNA, the CDR3 is TGTGCTAGTGGTTTGATCCCAGGACAGTCGGGCGGGGAGCTGTTTTTT.

The CDR3 bases are TGTGCCAGCAGCTTAGTGTCTGGCGGGAGATCTTACGAGCAGTACTTC. It specifies CASSLVSGGRSYEQYF. V is TRBV7-6 and J is TRBJ2-7, with 7 bases aligning to TRBD2. Germline assignment: CDR1 SGHVS and CDR2 FNYEAQ. The CDR3 has 16 residues. The junction had 10 bases not matched to a gene; V was cut back by 1 base and J by 4 bases.

The chain employs TRBV29-1 and TRBJ1-2; D is perhaps TRBD1 (6 bases). With 6 bases removed from V and 2 bases from J, the gap between germline ends came to 16 bases. The germline V gene encodes CDR1 SQVTM and CDR2 ANQGSEA. This CDR3 is 14 amino acids long. CDR3 coding DNA: TGCAGCGTCCCCCTACAGGGAGGGAACTATGGCTACACCTTC. Translating gives CSVPLQGGNYGYTF.

This clone has just a few counts. The CDR3 DNA reads TGCGCCAGCAGCCAAGATCTAGCGGGGGTTGAGACCCAGTACTTC. The encoded protein is CASSQDLAGVETQYF. This chain joins TRBV4-1 and TRBJ2-5; 10 bases fit TRBD2. After removal of 0 bases from V and 5 bases from J, the junction contained 3 bases not matched to a gene. The CDR3 length is 15 residues. The germline CDR1 and CDR2 sequences are MGHRA and YSYEKL.

This clone was detected a few times. This rearrangement joins TRBV19 to TRBJ1-2; D possibly corresponds to TRBD1 (6 bases). The CDR3 runs 15 residues. Germline V gene sequence: CDR1 LNHDA, CDR2 SQIVND (reference sequence). With 1 base removed from V and 4 bases from J, the gap between germline ends came to 13 bases. Here the CDR3 reads CASSIGGQTPYGYTF. CDR3 coding DNA: TGTGCCAGTAGTATAGGAGGACAGACCCCCTATGGCTACACCTTC.

The rearrangement uses TRBV27 and TRBJ2-7, with 10 bases identical to TRBD2. CDR1 and CDR2 (germline): MNHEY, SMNVEV (reference sequence). The CDR3 has 14 residues. Trimming at V came to 4 bases and at J to 4 bases, leaving 4 bases not matched to a gene. The CDR3 nucleotides are TGTGCCAGCAGTTCCGGACTAGCGGTATACGAGCAGTACTTC. Protein product: CASSSGLAVYEQYF.

The rearrangement uses TRBV12-3 or TRBV12-4 and TRBJ1-6; D gene ambiguous. The CDR3 consists of 12 residues. The germline V and J ends were trimmed by 3 bases and 8 bases, with 5 bases remaining between them. The CDR3 coding sequence is TGTGCCAGCAGTTTTGAGGATTCACCCCTCCACTTT. Amino acid sequence: CASSFEDSPLHF.

The CDR3 nucleotides are TGTGCCAGCAGCGTCCTCGTGGGGGGGGTTGGTGAAAAACTGTTTTTT. Translation gives CASSVLVGGVGEKLFF. The chain combines TRBV9 with TRBJ1-4; weak D call: TRBD1 (5 bases). Trimming removed 2 bases at V and 7 bases at J, with 18 bases between. Germline V gives CDR1 SGDLS, CDR2 YYNGEE. The CDR3 is made up of 16 amino acids.

This chain joins TRBV18 and TRBJ2-2; TRBD2 matches 11 bases. CDR3 size: 17 residues. Germline V gene data show CDR1 as KGHSH and CDR2 as LQKENI. V lost 2 bases to trimming and J lost 3 bases; unmatched junction nucleotides: 5. CDR3 in amino acids: CASSPIAGGPDTGELFF. CDR3 nucleotide sequence: TGTGCCAGCTCACCAATAGCGGGAGGGCCCGACACCGGGGAGCTGTTTTTT.

The chain's CDR3 is CASNPTGRDSSGNTIYF. The CDR3 coding sequence is TGCGCCAGCAACCCGACCGGACGGGACAGCTCTGGAAACACCATATATTTT. This rearrangement joins TRBV10-2 to TRBJ1-3; 7 positions match TRBD1. V lost 7 bases, J lost 0 bases, and 12 bases stayed unmatched. The CDR3 spans 17 residues. Per the germline V gene, CDR1 is WSHSY and CDR2 is SAAADI.

The chain joins TRBV5-5 to TRBJ2-5; D unresolved. Germline lookup yields CDR1 SGHKS and CDR2 YYEKEE (reference sequence). The CDR3 contains 14 residues. V was cut by 4 bases and J by 2 bases, with 12 bases left in between. The CDR3, as DNA: TGTGCCAGCAGCCCCTGGGCAGGACAAGAGACCCAGTACTTC. This sequence encodes CASSPWAGQETQYF. The whole variable domain, remainder taken from reference TRBV5-5 and TRBJ2-5, is DAGVTQSPTHLIKTRGQQVTLRCSPISGHKSVSWYQQVLGQGPQFIFQYYEKEERGRGNFPDRFSARQFPNYSSELNVNALLLGDSALYLCASSPWAGQETQYFGPGTRLLVL.

The chain recombines TRBV14 with TRBJ1-2; 7 positions agree with TRBD1. The CDR3 has 17 amino acids. Trimming at V came to 2 bases and at J to 2 bases, leaving 11 bases not matched to a gene. The germline V gene has CDR1 SGHDN and CDR2 FVKESK. Written as DNA, the CDR3 is TGTGCCAGCAGCCAATATCAAGGGGGCGCCCCCAACTATGGCTACACCTTC. Protein product: CASSQYQGGAPNYGYTF.

The chain recombines TRBV9 with TRBJ2-1, with D maybe TRBD1 (6 bases). Trimming removed 4 bases from V and 0 bases from J, with 17 bases in between. The CDR3 runs to 17 residues. The V gene's germline CDR1 is SGDLS and CDR2 YYNGEE. As DNA, the CDR3 is TGTGCCAGCAGCTTTGTCTTCAGGGGTTCCTCCTACAATGAGCAGTTCTTC. It translates to CASSFVFRGSSYNEQFF.

The rearrangement uses TRBV29-1 and TRBJ1-4, with a weak D call TRBD1 (6 bases). The V and J ends lost 5 bases and 13 bases respectively, with 20 bases between them. This CDR3 spans 13 amino acids. Germline V gene sequence: CDR1 SQVTM, CDR2 ANQGSEA. The CDR3 loop is CSVTGRSVGGLFF. The DNA of the CDR3 is TGCAGCGTTACAGGGCGATCCGTTGGTGGACTGTTTTTT.

The CDR3 reads CASSERGTSGRTIYNEQFF. DNA for the CDR3: TGTGCCAGCAGCGAAAGAGGGACTAGCGGGAGGACAATATACAATGAGCAGTTCTTC. The gene calls are TRBV9 and TRBJ2-1; 15 bases align to TRBD2. CDR1 is SGDLS, CDR2 YYNGEE, per germline. V was pared by 3 bases and J by 4 bases, with 11 bases of the junction left unmatched. This CDR3 region has 19 residues.

This chain connects TRBV18 to TRBJ2-2; 8 bases line up with TRBD1. In germline, CDR1 is KGHSH, CDR2 LQKENI. Germline trimming cut 1 base from V and 5 bases from J; bases unmatched to any gene: 3. This CDR3 spans 15 amino acids. CDR3 residues: CASSPRDRGTGELFF. Written as DNA, the CDR3 is TGTGCCAGCTCACCACGAGACAGGGGTACCGGGGAGCTGTTTTTT.

The V call is TRBV2, the J call TRBJ1-2, with 7 positions matching TRBD1. With 0 bases clipped from V and 5 bases from J, the junction kept 6 bases outside the gene matches. The germline gives CDR1 SNHLY, CDR2 FYNNEI. CDR3 size: 15 residues. The chain's CDR3 is CASSEAAGGKYGYTF. The DNA of the CDR3 is TGTGCCAGCAGTGAAGCGGCAGGGGGAAAGTATGGCTACACCTTC.

The V gene is TRBV18, the J gene TRBJ1-4; 7 bases line up with TRBD1. V lost 4 bases, J lost 5 bases, and 7 bases stayed unmatched. The CDR3 has 15 amino acids. The germline V gene has CDR1 KGHSH and CDR2 LQKENI. The CDR3 region is CASSRTPGQNEKLFF. The CDR3 coding sequence is TGTGCCAGCTCACGGACGCCGGGACAGAATGAAAAACTGTTTTTT.

This sequence joins TRBV7-3 and TRBJ2-5; maybe TRBD2 (5 bases). The CDR3 is 15 amino acids. V was shortened by 3 bases and J by 4 bases, with 15 bases between the two germline ends. Per the germline V gene, CDR1 is SGHTA and CDR2 is FQGTGA. CDR3 sequence: CASSLNPYGGETQYF. Written as DNA, the CDR3 is TGTGCCAGCAGCTTGAACCCCTACGGAGGAGAGACCCAGTACTTC.

CDR3 loop: CASEMNYQAAEQYF. The CDR3 coding sequence is TGTGCCAGTGAAATGAATTATCAAGCTGCCGAGCAGTACTTC. This rearrangement joins TRBV19 to TRBJ2-7; D is unclear. Germline lookup yields CDR1 LNHDA and CDR2 SQIVND (reference sequence). The CDR3 totals 14 residues. Trimming stripped 8 bases from V and 6 bases from J, with 20 bases between.

The rearrangement uses TRBV6-6 and TRBJ2-3, with TRBD2 as a possible D gene (5 bases). The V and J ends lost 6 bases and 1 base respectively, with 17 bases between them. The CDR3 length is 16 residues. Germline values: CDR1 MNHNY, CDR2 SVGAGI (reference sequence). The CDR3, as DNA: TGTGCCAGCAGCCCAGGAATCGGGGTGCGCACAGATACGCAGTATTTT. It is translated as CASSPGIGVRTDTQYF.

In its sample, this clone was seen a few times. The V gene is TRBV18, the J gene TRBJ2-5; 16 bases are shared with TRBD2. CDR3 length: 18 residues. Germline V gene sequence: CDR1 KGHSH, CDR2 LQKENI. V lost 1 base and J lost 5; bases outside the gene matches: 7. The chain's CDR3 is CASSPLGTSGRARETQYF. The DNA of the CDR3 is TGTGCCAGCTCACCACTCGGGACTAGCGGGAGGGCCCGGGAGACCCAGTACTTC.

V and J are TRBV24-1 and TRBJ2-5; a weak D match, TRBD1 (5 bases). CDR3 length equals 14 residues. Germline V CDR1 and CDR2: KGHDR, SFDVKD. The V end lost 4 bases, the J end lost 1 base, and 9 bases lay between the germline ends. The CDR3 is CATSEYRIQETQYF. The CDR3 DNA sequence: TGTGCCACCAGTGAGTACAGGATCCAAGAGACCCAGTACTTC.

The CDR3 spells CATSEAQAGWTGELFF. The DNA for the CDR3 is TGTGCCACCAGTGAGGCCCAAGCGGGATGGACCGGGGAGCTGTTTTTT. The V gene is TRBV24-1, the J gene TRBJ2-2, with 7 bases aligning to TRBD2. From germline, CDR1 is KGHDR and CDR2 SFDVKD. Germline trimming cut 4 bases from V and 5 bases from J; bases unmatched to any gene: 9. The length of the CDR3 is 16 residues.

This clone was detected only a few times. The V and J genes are TRBV19 and TRBJ2-3; D may be TRBD1 (6 bases). V lost 8 bases and J lost 4, with 13 bases in between. The CDR3 length is 13 residues. CDR1 and CDR2 (germline): LNHDA, SQIVND (reference sequence). CDR3 residues: CASVGAGADTQYF. The CDR3 DNA sequence: TGTGCCAGTGTGGGGGCTGGGGCAGATACGCAGTATTTT.

The chain has TRBV5-1 and TRBJ2-5; D perhaps matches TRBD1 (5 bases). The germline V gene has CDR1 SGHRS and CDR2 YFSETQ. Trimming left V 2 bases short and J 1 base short, with 9 bases between. CDR3 length: 14 amino acids. DNA of the CDR3: TGCGCCAGCAGCTTTCAGGGCCTCCAAGAGACCCAGTACTTC. Protein product: CASSFQGLQETQYF.

V gene TRBV5-1 combines with J gene TRBJ1-4, with 9 bases fitting TRBD1. Per the germline V gene, CDR1 is SGHRS and CDR2 is YFSETQ. This CDR3 has 16 residues. Unmatched junction bases numbered 9, after V lost 5 bases and J lost 4 bases. CDR3 amino acids: CASREGQGLFNEKLFF. The CDR3 DNA follows: TGCGCCAGCAGGGAGGGACAGGGATTGTTTAATGAAAAACTGTTTTTT.